Listed below are T cell receptor beta chains from one sample, sequenced in a study of vaccination effects on CD4 cells after COVID-19. These TCRs are of unknown antigen specificity. Produced via immunoSEQ multiplex PCR; TCRdb's table is partial and in-frame only. The table shows under 80,000 clones, with 76% occurring only once. Sequenced material: CD4+ T cells from PBMCs cultured with HCoV-OC43 spike peptides, taken after COVID-19 vaccination. These receptor sequences come from a human donor who received a COVID-19 vaccine. CDR3s include the opening cysteine and the closing phenylalanine or tryptophan. The D gene is left open where the match is weak. Clone sizes are given selectively: once, few, many, or a class where the clone is expanded.

CDR3 protein	CDR3 DNA	clone size	D gene	V gene	J gene
CASSQLTGGNSPLHF	TGTGCCAGCAGCCAACTGACAGGGGGGAATTCACCCCTCCACTTT	-	TRBD1	TRBV3-1/TRBV3-2	TRBJ1-6
CASSQYGTSGGELFF	TGTGCCAGCAGCCAGTACGGGACTAGCGGGGGGGAGCTGTTTTTT	-	TRBD2	TRBV3-1/TRBV3-2	TRBJ2-2
CASSQDLANIQYF	TGTGCCAGCAGCCAAGATCTTGCGAACATTCAGTACTTC	-	-	TRBV3-1/TRBV3-2	TRBJ2-4
CASSRTGGPETQYF	TGCGCCAGCAGCAGGACAGGGGGCCCAGAGACCCAGTACTTC	-	TRBD1	TRBV5-1	TRBJ2-5
CASSPPGVGYTF	TGTGCCAGCAGTCCCCCTGGTGTTGGCTACACCTTC	-	-	TRBV2	TRBJ1-2
CASTLTPTTHEKLFF	TGTGCCAGCACCCTGACACCCACAACTCATGAAAAACTGTTTTTT	-	-	TRBV7-2	TRBJ1-4
CASSSGQKTHNEQFF	TGTGCCAGCAGTTCGGGACAGAAAACTCACAATGAGCAGTTCTTC	-	TRBD1	TRBV6-2/TRBV6-3	TRBJ2-1
CASSQDITGQGGPLHF	TGCGCCAGCAGCCAAGATATAACGGGACAGGGTGGCCCCCTCCACTTT	few	TRBD1	TRBV4-1	TRBJ1-6
CASRWNNGNQPQHF	TGTGCCAGCCGCTGGAACAACGGCAATCAGCCCCAGCATTTT	few	-	TRBV2	TRBJ1-5
CASSPPYIDTGELFF	TGTGCCAGCTCACCCCCTTACATTGACACCGGGGAGCTGTTTTTT	-	-	TRBV18	TRBJ2-2
CASSLVPGGGRETQYF	TGCGCCAGCAGCTTGGTTCCCGGTGGGGGGCGGGAGACCCAGTACTTC	-	-	TRBV5-1	TRBJ2-5
CASNLGQSYNEQFF	TGCGCCAGCAACCTCGGACAGTCATACAATGAGCAGTTCTTC	-	-	TRBV5-1	TRBJ2-1
CATTSGSEAFF	TGTGCCACCACATCAGGCTCTGAAGCTTTCTTT	few	-	TRBV24-1	TRBJ1-1
CASSPWTGRETQYF	TGTGCCAGCTCACCATGGACAGGGAGAGAGACCCAGTACTTC	once	TRBD1	TRBV18	TRBJ2-5
CASSPLTSGSSYNEQFF	TGTGCCAGCTCACCACTGACTAGCGGGAGCTCCTACAATGAGCAGTTCTTC	few	TRBD2	TRBV18	TRBJ2-1
CASNTGGWVTEAFF	TGTGCCAGCAACACCGGGGGTTGGGTCACTGAAGCTTTCTTT	-	-	TRBV2	TRBJ1-1
CASSEVQGRDYGYTF	TGTGCCAGCAGTGAGGTACAGGGACGCGACTATGGCTACACCTTC	-	-	TRBV25-1	TRBJ1-2
CASSLFASGGYNEQFF	TGTGCCAGCAGCTTATTTGCTAGCGGGGGTTACAATGAGCAGTTCTTC	-	TRBD2	TRBV13	TRBJ2-1
CASSLGPYAPPLHF	TGTGCCAGCAGCTTAGGACCTTACGCGCCACCCCTCCACTTT	-	-	TRBV7-2	TRBJ1-6
CASSLGPTDTQYF	TGTGCCAGCAGCTTGGGCCCCACAGATACGCAGTATTTT	few	-	TRBV5-5	TRBJ2-3
CASSGEGRGTEAFF	TGTGCCAGCAGTGGAGAAGGACGGGGCACTGAAGCTTTCTTT	-	-	TRBV6-1	TRBJ1-1
CASSLETQAFF	TGTGCCAGCAGCTTGGAAACTCAAGCTTTCTTT	-	-	TRBV5-6	TRBJ1-1
CASSPPRPSAEAFF	TGTGCCAGCTCACCTCCCAGGCCGTCGGCTGAAGCTTTCTTT	-	-	TRBV18	TRBJ1-1
CASSLVPAVNYGYTF	TGTGCCAGCAGCTTGGTCCCAGCTGTTAACTATGGCTACACCTTC	-	-	TRBV5-6	TRBJ1-2
CASSLGVDEKLFF	TGTGCCAGCTCCCTCGGAGTCGACGAAAAACTGTTTTTT	once	-	TRBV18	TRBJ1-4
CASRDWGGGELFF	TGTGCCAGCAGAGACTGGGGGGGCGGGGAGCTGTTTTTT	-	TRBD2	TRBV7-2	TRBJ2-2
CAISESIQANYGYTF	TGTGCCATCAGTGAGTCGATCCAGGCAAACTATGGCTACACCTTC	few	-	TRBV10-3	TRBJ1-2
CASRRQGTNTEAFF	TGCGCCAGCAGAAGACAGGGAACGAACACTGAAGCTTTCTTT	-	TRBD1	TRBV10-2	TRBJ1-1
CAGSQDGTDTQYF	TGTGCCGGATCACAGGACGGCACAGATACGCAGTATTTT	once	-	TRBV6-6	TRBJ2-3
CASSVGGTNYGYTF	TGTGCCAGCAGCGTGGGAGGGACCAACTATGGCTACACCTTC	once	-	TRBV11-2	TRBJ1-2
CASGNPGQGYNEQFF	TGTGCCAGCGGAAACCCGGGACAGGGCTACAATGAGCAGTTCTTC	-	TRBD1	TRBV2	TRBJ2-1